This TCR beta chain was identified in a study of cytomegalovirus exposure and HLA in healthy donors. Whole-study findings and limits: Roughly uniform depth of sequencing across donors was assumed in presence/absence analyses.

On this clone: What it binds is unknown.

With V trimmed by 5 bases and J by 7 bases, 10 bases remained unmatched. CDR3 length equals 14 residues. Germline V gene sequence: CDR1 LNHDA, CDR2 SQIVND (reference sequence). The PCR employed 60 Vbeta primers together with 13 Jbeta primers. Measured with immunoSEQ multiplex PCR; TCRdb has only the in-frame clones, and not every one. Seen here are roughly 190,000 clones, around 82% observed once, and the top ten hold over 12%. The chain links TRBV19 to TRBJ1-2; 7 positions match TRBD1. The sample taken for sequencing was PBMCs. This TCR was sampled from a woman between 25 and 40 years old in good health and CMV-seropositive. The CDR3 is CASSPETGIVGYTF. For the CDR3, the DNA is TGTGCCAGTAGTCCAGAGACAGGGATTGTTGGCTACACCTTC.